The rows below give T cell receptor beta chains drawn from one sample of a study of patients and donors after allogeneic stem cell transplantation. From the RT-PCR reads, TCRdb called clonotypes with MiXCR, one entry per CDR3 protein. This table holds approximately 99,000 distinct CDR3 sequences, around 38% found once. Material for sequencing was blood, either unsorted or a sorted T cell fraction (not recorded which). The receptors derive from a human donor who was either an allogeneic HSCT recipient or a stem cell or donor lymphocyte infusion donor (not recorded which). It is not recorded whose cells these are; they may come from a transplant donor. Both conserved end residues are part of each CDR3. D genes are given only for firm matches. Not every row has a clone size; where given, it reads once, few, many or a size class.

clone size: -
V gene: TRBV20-1
J gene: TRBJ1-5
D gene: -
CDR3 DNA: TGCAGTGCTAGTGGTGGGCGAGGGGTCAATCAGCCCCAGCATTTT
CDR3 protein: CSASGGRGVNQPQHF

clone size: few
V gene: TRBV6-5
J gene: TRBJ1-6
D gene: -
CDR3 DNA: TGTGCCAGCAGACTATGGACAGAAAATTCACCCCTCCACTTT
CDR3 protein: CASRLWTENSPLHF

clone size: few
V gene: TRBV10-3
J gene: TRBJ1-6
D gene: -
CDR3 DNA: TGTGCCATCGGAGGAACCGGGGTGAATTCACCCCTCCACTTT
CDR3 protein: CAIGGTGVNSPLHF

clone size: few
V gene: TRBV20-1
J gene: TRBJ2-7
D gene: TRBD2
CDR3 DNA: TGCAGTGCAACCGGTCTAGCGGGCTACGAGCAGTACTTC
CDR3 protein: CSATGLAGYEQYF

clone size: few
V gene: TRBV7-3
J gene: TRBJ2-3
D gene: -
CDR3 DNA: TGTGCCAGCAGCTTGGCTAGCGGCACAGATACGCAGTATTTT
CDR3 protein: CASSLASGTDTQYF

clone size: -
V gene: TRBV20-1
J gene: TRBJ1-5
D gene: TRBD1
CDR3 DNA: TGCAGTGCCCGGGACAGGGCGGATCAGCCCCAGCATTTT
CDR3 protein: CSARDRADQPQHF

clone size: -
V gene: TRBV29-1
J gene: TRBJ2-3
D gene: TRBD2
CDR3 DNA: TGCAGCGTTGAAAAGCTAGCGGAAGGGACAGATACGCAGTATTTT
CDR3 protein: CSVEKLAEGTDTQYF

clone size: few
V gene: TRBV28
J gene: TRBJ1-1
D gene: -
CDR3 DNA: TGTGCCAGCAGTTTAAACTCAGCATTCGGAGCTTTCTTT
CDR3 protein: CASSLNSAFGAFF

clone size: -
V gene: TRBV12-3/TRBV12-4
J gene: TRBJ1-5
D gene: -
CDR3 DNA: TGTGCCAGCAGTCCAACAGAAGACAATCAGCCCCAGCATTTT
CDR3 protein: CASSPTEDNQPQHF

clone size: few
V gene: TRBV27
J gene: TRBJ2-2
D gene: TRBD2
CDR3 DNA: TGTGCCAGCAGTTTTGGGAACCCCGGGACTAGCGGGAGAGTCGGGGAGCTGTTTTTT
CDR3 protein: CASSFGNPGTSGRVGELFF

clone size: few
V gene: TRBV12-3/TRBV12-4
J gene: TRBJ1-2
D gene: -
CDR3 DNA: TGTGCCAGCAGTTTGAGGTCAGGACCCTATTCTGGCTATGGCTACACCTTC
CDR3 protein: CASSLRSGPYSGYGYTF

clone size: -
V gene: TRBV4-3
J gene: TRBJ1-1
D gene: -
CDR3 DNA: TGCGCCAGCAGCCAGACCCGCATTGGACGGGGTTACACTGAAGCTTTCTTT
CDR3 protein: CASSQTRIGRGYTEAFF

clone size: -
V gene: TRBV12-3/TRBV12-4
J gene: TRBJ2-1
D gene: -
CDR3 DNA: TGTGCCAGCAGTTTAGTCTCTACCAGTGAGCAGTTCTTC
CDR3 protein: CASSLVSTSEQFF

clone size: -
V gene: TRBV5-1
J gene: TRBJ1-1
D gene: -
CDR3 DNA: TGCGCCAGCAGCTCTCGGACAAACACTGAAGCTTTCTTT
CDR3 protein: CASSSRTNTEAFF

clone size: few
V gene: TRBV20-1
J gene: TRBJ2-3
D gene: -
CDR3 DNA: TGCAGTGCTAGAGGGAGAGTAGATACGCAGTATTTT
CDR3 protein: CSARGRVDTQYF

clone size: few
V gene: TRBV12-3/TRBV12-4
J gene: TRBJ2-1
D gene: TRBD2
CDR3 DNA: TGTGCCAGCAGTCACCCCCTAGGAGCGGGAGTAAACAATGAGCAGTTCTTC
CDR3 protein: CASSHPLGAGVNNEQFF

clone size: few
V gene: TRBV29-1
J gene: TRBJ1-1
D gene: -
CDR3 DNA: TGCAGCGTTGACCACGGCCACACTGAAGCTTTCTTT
CDR3 protein: CSVDHGHTEAFF

clone size: -
V gene: TRBV27
J gene: TRBJ1-2
D gene: -
CDR3 DNA: TGTGCCAGCAGTTTATCAAGGGCAGGGGATGGCTACACCTTC
CDR3 protein: CASSLSRAGDGYTF

clone size: once
V gene: TRBV19
J gene: TRBJ1-2
D gene: TRBD1
CDR3 DNA: TGTGCCAGTAGGACCTCCGGGACAGGTGGCTACACCTTC
CDR3 protein: CASRTSGTGGYTF

clone size: -
V gene: TRBV18
J gene: TRBJ2-1
D gene: -
CDR3 DNA: TGTGCCAGCTCACCGATTGGCGCGCTCTCCTACAATGAGCAGTTCTTC
CDR3 protein: CASSPIGALSYNEQFF

clone size: -
V gene: TRBV15
J gene: TRBJ2-1
D gene: -
CDR3 DNA: TGTGCCACCCAAAAAGGCGCGGCGGAATACAATGAGCAGTTCTTC
CDR3 protein: CATQKGAAEYNEQFF

clone size: few
V gene: TRBV20-1
J gene: TRBJ1-5
D gene: -
CDR3 DNA: TGCAGTGCTAGAGCTCACGGGGGCAGAAGCAATCAGCCCCAGCATTTT
CDR3 protein: CSARAHGGRSNQPQHF